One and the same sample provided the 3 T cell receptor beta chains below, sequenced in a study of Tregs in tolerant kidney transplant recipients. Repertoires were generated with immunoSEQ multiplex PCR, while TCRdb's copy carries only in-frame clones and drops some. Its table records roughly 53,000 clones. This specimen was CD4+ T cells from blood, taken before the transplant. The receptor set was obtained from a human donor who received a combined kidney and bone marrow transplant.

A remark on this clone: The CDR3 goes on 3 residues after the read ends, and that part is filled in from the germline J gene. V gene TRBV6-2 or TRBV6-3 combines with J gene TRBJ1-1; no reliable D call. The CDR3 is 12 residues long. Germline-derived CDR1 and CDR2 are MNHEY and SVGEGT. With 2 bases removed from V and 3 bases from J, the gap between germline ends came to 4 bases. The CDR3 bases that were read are TGTGCCAGCAGTTACCCTTACACTGAA. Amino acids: CASSYPYTE. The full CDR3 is CASSYPYTEAFF.

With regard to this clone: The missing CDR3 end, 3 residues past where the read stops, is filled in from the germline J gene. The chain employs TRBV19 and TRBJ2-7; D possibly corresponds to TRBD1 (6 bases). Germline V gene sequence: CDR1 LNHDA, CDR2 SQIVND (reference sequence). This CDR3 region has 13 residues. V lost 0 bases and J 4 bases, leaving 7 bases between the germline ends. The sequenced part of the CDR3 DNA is TGTGCCAGTAGTATAGAGGACAGATACGAG. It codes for CASSIEDRYE. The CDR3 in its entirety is CASSIEDRYEQYF.

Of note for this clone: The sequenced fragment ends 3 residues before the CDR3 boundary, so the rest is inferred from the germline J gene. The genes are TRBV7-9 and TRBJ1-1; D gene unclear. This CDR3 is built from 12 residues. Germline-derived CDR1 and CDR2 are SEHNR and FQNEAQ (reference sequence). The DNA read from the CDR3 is TGTGCCAGCAGCCCGTTATCCCAGGAA. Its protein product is CASSPLSQE. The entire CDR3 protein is CASSPLSQEAFF. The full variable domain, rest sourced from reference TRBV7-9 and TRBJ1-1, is DTGVSQNPRHKITKRGQNVTFRCDPISEHNRLYWYRQTLGQGPEFLTYFQNEAQLEKSRLLSDRFSAERPKGSFSTLEIQRTEQGDSAMYLCASSPLSQEAFFGQGTRLTVV.